What follows are 27 T cell receptor beta chains derived from one specimen sequenced in a study of blood T cell repertoires in COVID-19. TCRdb keeps only in-frame clones here, not all; method: immunoSEQ multiplex PCR. The repertoire holds 500,000 to 600,000 clones, with about 88% as singletons. Sequencing input: peripheral blood. The source of these receptors is a woman aged 45-65 years with COVID-19, enrolled during active disease.

CDR3 loop: CASIRPQQGYTEAFF. The CDR3 DNA sequence: TGTGCCAGCATTCGACCTCAACAGGGATACACTGAAGCTTTCTTT. This rearrangement joins TRBV6-4 to TRBJ1-1; a weak D match, TRBD1 (6 bases). The CDR3 is 15 amino acids. Deletions cut 7 bases from V and 3 bases from J, with 18 bases between. Germline V gives CDR1 MRHNA, CDR2 SNTAGT.

This CDR3 is CASSPREGAFSSADQPQHF. As DNA, the CDR3 is TGTGCCAGCAGCCCTAGGGAAGGGGCTTTTTCATCGGCGGATCAGCCCCAGCATTTT. The rearrangement uses TRBV6-2 or TRBV6-3 and TRBJ1-5; maybe TRBD1 (5 bases). V was cut by 6 bases and J by 5 bases, with 29 bases left in between. Germline V gives CDR1 MNHEY, CDR2 SVGEGT. This CDR3 is built from 19 residues.

The genes are TRBV5-4 and TRBJ1-2, with a possible D match to TRBD1 (6 bases). V gave up 10 bases and J gave up 7 bases, with 14 bases separating them. This CDR3 region has 11 residues. CDR1 and CDR2 (germline): SGHNT, YYREEE (reference sequence). The CDR3 spells CASRGGAGYTF. The CDR3 DNA is TGTGCCTCTCGCGGGGGGGCTGGCTACACCTTC.

The chain carries TRBV30 and TRBJ1-2, with D possibly being TRBD1 (5 bases). CDR3 length: 11 amino acids. Looked up from germline, CDR1 is GTSNPN and CDR2 is SVGIG (reference sequence). Trimming removed 3 bases at V and 7 bases at J, with 9 bases between. In nucleotides, the CDR3 is TGTGCCTGGAGCGGTGGGGCTGGCTACACCTTC. Its protein is CAWSGGAGYTF.

The chain links TRBV5-1 to TRBJ2-1, with D tentatively TRBD2 (5 bases). V was clipped by 0 bases and J by 1 base, with 8 bases between them. Germline-derived CDR1 and CDR2 are SGHRS and YFSETQ. CDR3 size: 15 residues. The CDR3 loop is CASSLGEGSYNEQFF. The CDR3 coding sequence is TGCGCCAGCAGCTTGGGTGAGGGATCCTACAATGAGCAGTTCTTC.

J is TRBJ1-1 and V is TRBV6-5, with 10 bases matching TRBD1. Germline trimming cut 6 bases from V and 7 bases from J; bases unmatched to any gene: 5. This CDR3 is 13 amino acids long. Germline V gene lookup returns CDR1 MNHEY and CDR2 SVGAGI. CDR3 nucleotide sequence: TGTGCCAGCAGGACAGGGGGCGCCGGTGAAGCTTTCTTT. Translation: CASRTGGAGEAFF.

The chain couples TRBV29-1 to TRBJ1-1; no definite D call. The CDR3 has 13 amino acids. The V end was cut by 6 bases, the J end by 5 bases, with 16 bases between. In germline, CDR1 is SQVTM, CDR2 ANQGSEA. CDR3 sequence (DNA): TGCAGCGTGGGGAGACATCTAACGACTGAAGCTTTCTTT. Protein sequence: CSVGRHLTTEAFF. Full variable domain (missing parts from reference TRBV29-1 and TRBJ1-1): SAVISQKPSRDICQRGTSLTIQCQVDSQVTMMFWYRQQPGQSLTLIATANQGSEATYESGFVIDKFPISRPNLTFSTLTVSNMSPEDSSIYLCSVGRHLTTEAFFGQGTRLTVV.

V is TRBV6-1 and J is TRBJ1-2, with TRBD1 identical over 9 bases. The germline CDR1 and CDR2 sequences are MNHNS and SASEGT. V was clipped by 0 bases and J by 8 bases; unmatched bases: 4. The CDR3 runs 14 residues. The CDR3 coding sequence is TGTGCCAGCAGTGAAGCGAACAGGGGGCGAGGCTACACCTTC. Translation: CASSEANRGRGYTF.

The chain carries TRBV5-1 and TRBJ2-5; 16 bases match TRBD2. CDR1 and CDR2 from the germline V gene are SGHRS and YFSETQ. The junction had 7 bases not matched to a gene; V was cut back by 4 bases and J by 1 base. This CDR3 is 18 amino acids long. Here the CDR3 reads CASSPGLAGGPTQETQYF. In DNA form, the CDR3 reads TGCGCCAGCAGCCCGGGACTAGCGGGGGGGCCGACCCAAGAGACCCAGTACTTC. Filled out from reference TRBV5-1 and TRBJ2-5, the complete variable domain reads KAGVTQTPRYLIKTRGQQVTLSCSPISGHRSVSWYQQTPGQGLQFLFEYFSETQRNKGNFPGRFSGRQFSNSRSEMNVSTLELGDSALYLCASSPGLAGGPTQETQYFGPGTRLLVL.

The chain combines TRBV3-1 (or the pseudogene TRBV3-2) with TRBJ2-7; possible D gene TRBD2, 5 bases. V was clipped by 4 bases and J by 3 bases, with 16 bases between them. Germline V gene data show CDR1 as LGHDT and CDR2 as YNNKEL (reference sequence). The CDR3 sequence is 15 residues long. This CDR3 reads CASSLTGDSLYEQYF. For the CDR3, the DNA is TGTGCCAGCAGCCTTACCGGGGATTCTCTCTACGAGCAGTACTTC.

The rearrangement uses TRBV9 and TRBJ1-1; 7 bases agree with TRBD1. In germline, CDR1 is SGDLS, CDR2 YYNGEE. J was trimmed by 5 bases and V by 3 bases; bases with no gene match: 10. CDR3 length: 15 residues. The CDR3 here is CASSGRQGKGTEAFF. DNA for the CDR3: TGTGCCAGCAGCGGACGACAGGGTAAGGGAACTGAAGCTTTCTTT.

This clone was seen a handful of times. The rearrangement joins TRBV5-1 to TRBJ2-7; D is ambiguous. CDR3 length: 15 amino acids. Germline lookup yields CDR1 SGHRS and CDR2 YFSETQ. V was clipped by 4 bases and J by 2 bases, with 16 bases between them. The CDR3 DNA follows: TGCGCCAGCAGCCCTTACGGGTACTCCACCTACGAGCAGTACTTC. Protein sequence: CASSPYGYSTYEQYF.

This clone showed up many times. The chain employs TRBV6-5 and TRBJ2-2; TRBD1 is a possible D gene (5 bases). The CDR3 has 16 amino acids. V gave up 1 base and J gave up 8 bases, with 17 bases separating them. The germline CDR1 and CDR2 sequences are MNHEY and SVGAGI. CDR3 in amino acids: CASSYFVGQGPGELFF. CDR3 coding DNA: TGTGCCAGCAGTTACTTTGTTGGGCAGGGCCCTGGGGAGCTGTTTTTT.

This chain joins TRBV19 and TRBJ1-1; 7 nucleotides agree with TRBD1. The CDR3 length is 14 residues. The germline gives CDR1 LNHDA, CDR2 SQIVND (reference sequence). V shed 8 bases, J shed 3 bases, and the junction held 9 bases outside the gene matches. The CDR3 protein is CASVSPGQYTEAFF. In DNA form, the CDR3 reads TGTGCCAGTGTTTCTCCGGGACAGTACACTGAAGCTTTCTTT.

Comment on this clone: An end of the junction does not agree with germline; a read error may underlie this. The rearrangement uses TRBV28 and TRBJ1-1; TRBD1 agrees at 7 bases. The CDR3 covers 12 residues. In germline, CDR1 is MDHEN, CDR2 SYDVKM. CDR3 sequence reads: CASSLVSEGQDF. In DNA form, the CDR3 reads TGTGCCAGCAGTTTGGTATCAGAAGGACAGGACTTT.

This chain connects TRBV2 to TRBJ1-2; TRBD1 aligns across 11 bases. This CDR3 spans 17 amino acids. Germline-derived CDR1 and CDR2 are SNHLY and FYNNEI. The junction had 10 bases not matched to a gene; V was cut back by 0 bases and J by 7 bases. The CDR3 DNA sequence: TGTGCCAGCAGTGAAGCCGACCGGACAGGGGGCGCGAGTGGCTACACCTTC. Its protein is CASSEADRTGGASGYTF. Full variable domain (remainder filled in from reference TRBV2 and TRBJ1-2): EPEVTQTPSHQVTQMGQEVILRCVPISNHLYFYWYRQILGQKVEFLVSFYNNEISEKSEIFDDQFSVERPDGSNFTLKIRSTKLEDSAMYFCASSEADRTGGASGYTFGSGTRLTVV.

This clone appeared once. In the same sample, other DNA sequences code for this CDR3. The J gene is TRBJ1-2, the V gene TRBV27; TRBD1 is a possible D gene (5 bases). Trimming removed 6 bases at V and 0 bases at J, with 5 bases between. CDR3 length equals 12 residues. From germline, CDR1 is MNHEY and CDR2 SMNVEV (reference sequence). In DNA form, the CDR3 reads TGTGCCAGCAGAGGGGCTAACTATGGCTACACCTTC. This translates into CASRGANYGYTF.

The V gene is TRBV11-3, the J gene TRBJ2-7, with 7 bases fitting TRBD1. The junction had 19 bases not matched to a gene; V was cut back by 5 bases and J by 6 bases. The germline V gene has CDR1 SGHNT and CDR2 YENEEA. CDR3 length: 17 amino acids. The CDR3 bases are TGTGCCAGCAGCCAACACCACCGCAGGGGGTCTTATGGCGAGCAGTACTTC. This codes for CASSQHHRRGSYGEQYF.

The chain combines TRBV5-4 with TRBJ1-2; D possibly corresponds to TRBD1 (5 bases). The CDR3 spans 15 residues. Deletions cut 0 bases from V and 7 bases from J, with 16 bases between. CDR1 is SGHNT and CDR2 is YYREEE in the germline V gene (reference sequence). For the CDR3, the DNA is TGTGCCAGCAGCTTGGGACTGGGGGGGTCGGGTGGCTACACCTTC. Its translation: CASSLGLGGSGGYTF.

The chain couples TRBV25-1 to TRBJ1-4, with 8 bases identical to TRBD1. The CDR3 extends over 15 amino acids. With 2 bases clipped from V and 8 bases from J, the junction kept 7 bases outside the gene matches. The V gene's germline CDR1 is MGHDK and CDR2 SYGVNS. This CDR3 reads CASSEPGQVNEKLFF. DNA of the CDR3: TGTGCCAGCAGTGAACCGGGACAGGTGAACGAAAAACTGTTTTTT.

The chain couples TRBV13 to TRBJ1-6; 7 nucleotides match TRBD1. Germline V gene lookup returns CDR1 PRHDT and CDR2 FYEKMQ (reference sequence). This CDR3 has 15 residues. The V and J ends lost 3 bases and 7 bases, in that order; junction bases with no gene match: 6. CDR3 nucleotide sequence: TGTGCCAGCAGCTTGTACGGGACAGCAAATTCACCCCTCCACTTT. Its translation: CASSLYGTANSPLHF.

V usage is TRBV29-1 and J usage is TRBJ2-1, with TRBD2 identical over 9 bases. The CDR3 has 13 amino acids. J gave up 2 bases and V 6 bases, and 2 bases lay outside the gene matches. The germline gives CDR1 SQVTM, CDR2 ANQGSEA. This CDR3 reads CSVSSGAYNEQFF. CDR3 sequence (DNA): TGCAGCGTCTCTAGCGGGGCCTACAATGAGCAGTTCTTC.

This rearrangement joins TRBV18 to TRBJ1-1; no clear D gene. CDR1 and CDR2 from the germline V gene are KGHSH and LQKENI. The CDR3 is 16 residues long. With 3 bases removed from V and 0 bases from J, the gap between germline ends came to 14 bases. CDR3 amino acids: CASSPPGLSMNTEAFF. The DNA for the CDR3 is TGTGCCAGCTCACCCCCGGGTCTTTCTATGAACACTGAAGCTTTCTTT.

The rearrangement links TRBV5-4 to TRBJ2-1; 11 bases line up with TRBD2. The ends lost 5 bases at V and 4 bases at J; junction bases unmatched: 8. Per germline, CDR1 SGHNT and CDR2 YYREEE (reference sequence). The CDR3 spans 16 residues. For the CDR3, the DNA is TGTGCCAGCAGAACCGGGACTAGCGGCCCTTACAATGAGCAGTTCTTC. Residues: CASRTGTSGPYNEQFF.

About this clone: The identical CDR3 is also encoded by other nucleotide sequences in the sample. The chain joins TRBV9 to TRBJ2-7; the match to TRBD2 covers 11 bases. Germline V CDR1 and CDR2: SGDLS, YYNGEE. This CDR3 has 15 amino acids. V was clipped by 0 bases and J by 2 bases; unmatched bases: 1. In DNA form, the CDR3 reads TGTGCCAGCAGCGTAGGTAGCGGGGGGGCCTACGAGCAGTACTTC. It is translated as CASSVGSGGAYEQYF.

V is TRBV25-1 and J is TRBJ1-5; the D is unclear. Trimming removed 5 bases at V and 0 bases at J, with 8 bases between. The germline V gene has CDR1 MGHDK and CDR2 SYGVNS. The CDR3 is 14 amino acids. CDR3 sequence (DNA): TGTGCCAGCAGTCCCCTTAATAGCAATCAGCCCCAGCATTTT. Amino acid sequence: CASSPLNSNQPQHF.

The chain is built from TRBV10-1 and TRBJ1-2; D is unclear. V gave up 5 bases and J gave up 4 bases, with 8 bases separating them. The CDR3 length is 12 residues. Germline CDR1 reads WNHNN; CDR2 reads SYGVQD (reference sequence). CDR3 sequence reads: CASSPFLYGYTF. DNA for the CDR3: TGCGCCAGCAGTCCCTTCCTCTATGGCTACACCTTC.